Following are 15 T cell receptor beta chains from one sample sequenced in a study of blood T cell repertoires in COVID-19. Assay: immunoSEQ multiplex PCR; the TCRdb copy retains only in-frame clones and omits some. There are about 90,000 clones in the sample; approximately 80% occur only once, and 31% lies in the top ten. The material sequenced was peripheral blood. The receptors originated from a woman older than 75 with active or convalescent COVID-19.

This chain connects TRBV2 to TRBJ2-7; TRBD2 aligns across 12 bases. The CDR3 loop spans 14 amino acids. Per the germline V gene, CDR1 is SNHLY and CDR2 is FYNNEI. V was clipped by 8 bases and J by 3 bases; unmatched bases: 5. The CDR3 sequence: CASSGLAGHYEQYF. In DNA, the CDR3 is TGTGCCAGCTCTGGACTAGCGGGACACTACGAGCAGTACTTC. The whole variable domain, filled in from reference TRBV2 and TRBJ2-7, reads EPEVTQTPSHQVTQMGQEVILRCVPISNHLYFYWYRQILGQKVEFLVSFYNNEISEKSEIFDDQFSVERPDGSNFTLKIRSTKLEDSAMYFCASSGLAGHYEQYFGPGTRLTVT.

The chain uses TRBV4-2 and TRBJ2-2; D is unclear. The length of the CDR3 is 17 residues. CDR1 is LGHNA and CDR2 is YNFKEQ in the germline V gene. Deletions cut 1 base from V and 2 bases from J, with 14 bases between. The CDR3 sequence: CASSQVGTDANTGELFF. CDR3 nucleotides: TGTGCCAGCAGCCAAGTAGGCACAGACGCTAACACCGGGGAGCTGTTTTTT.

The CDR3 nucleotides are TGTGCCAGCAGTGTACTTGGGACAGGGGATTCACCCCTCCACTTT. Its protein product is CASSVLGTGDSPLHF. The genes are TRBV2 and TRBJ1-6; TRBD1 aligns across 10 bases. Germline CDR1 and CDR2: SNHLY and FYNNEI. The CDR3 covers 15 residues. With V trimmed by 4 bases and J by 8 bases, 5 bases remained unmatched.

This chain links TRBV27 with TRBJ2-7; a possible D gene is TRBD2 (6 bases). This CDR3 has 17 amino acids. With 2 bases removed from V and 4 bases from J, the gap between germline ends came to 21 bases. Germline CDR1 and CDR2: MNHEY and SMNVEV (reference sequence). The CDR3 protein is CASSLRRSGLEGYEQYF. Here the CDR3 DNA reads TGTGCCAGCAGTTTACGGCGATCAGGCCTGGAGGGTTACGAGCAGTACTTC.

The CDR3 spells CASSSTGQPTGELFF. Here the CDR3 DNA reads TGTGCCAGCAGTTCTACGGGACAGCCCACCGGGGAGCTGTTTTTT. This chain links TRBV28 with TRBJ2-2; 7 bases agree with TRBD1. The CDR3 is 15 residues long. V was clipped by 4 bases and J by 4 bases; unmatched bases: 6. Germline V gene lookup returns CDR1 MDHEN and CDR2 SYDVKM.

The gene calls are TRBV2 and TRBJ2-5; D ambiguous. Between the trimmed V and J ends, which lost 2 bases and 5 bases, there was a span of 12 bases. This CDR3 spans 14 amino acids. Germline lookup yields CDR1 SNHLY and CDR2 FYNNEI. CDR3 loop: CASSEISGIETQYF. The CDR3 coding sequence is TGTGCCAGCAGTGAAATTTCTGGCATCGAGACCCAGTACTTC.

The chain links TRBV4-2 to TRBJ1-4, with 9 bases matching TRBD1. After removal of 4 bases from V and 8 bases from J, the junction contained 8 bases not matched to a gene. The CDR3 has 15 residues. Germline V gene sequence: CDR1 LGHNA, CDR2 YNFKEQ. The CDR3 DNA reads as TGTGCCAGCAGCCGCAGGACAGGGGTTGGAGAAAAACTGTTTTTT. Protein: CASSRRTGVGEKLFF.

V is TRBV5-1 and J is TRBJ2-1, with unresolved D. The germline CDR1 and CDR2 sequences are SGHRS and YFSETQ. CDR3 size: 13 residues. V lost 9 bases, J lost 2 bases, and 12 bases lay in between. This CDR3 is CATTSMPYNEQFF. The CDR3 nucleotides read TGCGCCACCACGTCTATGCCCTACAATGAGCAGTTCTTC.

J is TRBJ2-7 and V is TRBV5-1, with 10 bases matching TRBD1. In germline, CDR1 is SGHRS, CDR2 YFSETQ. This CDR3 contains 14 residues. Trimming took 4 bases from V and 4 from J; bases not matched to a gene: 5. The CDR3 region has the DNA TGCGCCAGCAGCCGGGACAGGGGAGGATACGAGCAGTACTTC. It encodes CASSRDRGGYEQYF.

This rearrangement joins TRBV7-2 to TRBJ1-2; 7 positions agree with TRBD1. Germline values: CDR1 SGHTA, CDR2 FQGNSA. The CDR3 consists of 13 residues. The V gene end was trimmed by 5 bases and the J gene end by 8 bases; junction bases not matched to a gene: 8. CDR3 coding DNA: TGTGCCAGCAGCCCCGACAGGGTATGGGGCTACACCTTC. Amino acids: CASSPDRVWGYTF.

V is TRBV18 and J is TRBJ2-2; D uncertain. Trimming shortened V by 2 bases and J by 1 base, and 11 bases separated the two germline ends. The germline V gene encodes CDR1 KGHSH and CDR2 LQKENI. The CDR3 is 16 amino acids. In nucleotides, the CDR3 is TGTGCCAGCTCACCAAAGTACTATGAGAACACCGGGGAGCTGTTTTTT. Translated, it gives CASSPKYYENTGELFF.

This rearrangement joins TRBV2 to TRBJ2-7; 11 bases are shared with TRBD2. The germline CDR1 and CDR2 sequences are SNHLY and FYNNEI. The V gene end was trimmed by 6 bases and the J gene end by 4 bases; junction bases not matched to a gene: 11. The CDR3 runs to 16 residues. CDR3 sequence reads: CASRLTSGSSLYEQYF. CDR3 in DNA: TGTGCCAGCAGACTAACTAGCGGGAGTTCCCTGTACGAGCAGTACTTC.

This clone was observed a handful of times. The chain employs TRBV5-1 and TRBJ1-6; no reliable D call. Trimming took off 0 bases at V and 13 bases at J, with 14 bases between the two ends. The CDR3 is 14 residues long. Germline-derived CDR1 and CDR2 are SGHRS and YFSETQ. CDR3 sequence reads: CASSLDFSVSPLHF. The CDR3 DNA reads TGCGCCAGCAGCTTGGACTTTTCGGTGTCCCCCCTCCACTTT.

In the case of this clone: This sample also contains other DNA sequences that code for the same CDR3. The chain has TRBV5-4 and TRBJ2-7; 11 bases agree with TRBD2. From germline, CDR1 is SGHNT and CDR2 YYREEE (reference sequence). V dropped 0 bases and J dropped 3; count of bases not matched to a gene: 8. The CDR3 consists of 17 residues. The chain's CDR3 is CASSLGLAGGLSYEQYF. Written as DNA, the CDR3 is TGTGCCAGCAGCTTGGGGCTAGCGGGAGGATTGAGCTACGAGCAGTACTTC.

The chain carries TRBV9 and TRBJ2-5; D not certain. The CDR3 spans 13 residues. Germline V gene data show CDR1 as SGDLS and CDR2 as YYNGEE. V was trimmed by 1 base and J by 7 bases, leaving 11 bases between them. The CDR3 DNA is TGTGCCAGCAGCGTAACAGAATTAGGGACCCAGTACTTC. Its translation: CASSVTELGTQYF.